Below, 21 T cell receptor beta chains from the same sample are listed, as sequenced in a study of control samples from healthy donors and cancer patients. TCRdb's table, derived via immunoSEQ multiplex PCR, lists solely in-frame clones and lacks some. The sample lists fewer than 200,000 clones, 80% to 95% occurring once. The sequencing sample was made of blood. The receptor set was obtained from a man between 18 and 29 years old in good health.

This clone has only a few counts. CDR3: CASSLVQDPYEQYF. The CDR3 region has the DNA TGCGCCAGCAGCTTGGTGCAGGATCCCTACGAGCAGTACTTC. The V call is TRBV5-1, the J call TRBJ2-7; D is undetermined. CDR1 SGHRS and CDR2 YFSETQ come from the germline V gene. The CDR3 is made up of 14 amino acids. The V gene lost 0 bases and the J gene lost 2 bases, with 9 bases spanning the gap.

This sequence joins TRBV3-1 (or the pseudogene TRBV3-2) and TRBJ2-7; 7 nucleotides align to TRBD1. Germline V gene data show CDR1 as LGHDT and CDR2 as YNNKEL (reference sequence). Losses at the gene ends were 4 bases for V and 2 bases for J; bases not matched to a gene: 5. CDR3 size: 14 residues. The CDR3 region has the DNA TGTGCCAGCAGCCTCGGACAGGTCCCCTACGAGCAGTACTTC. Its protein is CASSLGQVPYEQYF.

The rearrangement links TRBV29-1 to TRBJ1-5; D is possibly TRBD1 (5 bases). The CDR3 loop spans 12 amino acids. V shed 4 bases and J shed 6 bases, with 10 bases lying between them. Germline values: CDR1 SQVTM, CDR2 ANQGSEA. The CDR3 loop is CSVGWGSQPQHF. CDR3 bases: TGCAGCGTTGGATGGGGGAGTCAGCCCCAGCATTTT.

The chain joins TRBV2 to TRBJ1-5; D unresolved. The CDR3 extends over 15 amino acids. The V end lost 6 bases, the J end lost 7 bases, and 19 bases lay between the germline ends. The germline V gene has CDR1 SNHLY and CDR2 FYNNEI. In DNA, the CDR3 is TGTGCCAGCAGCCTCGACGTGGGGTATGGGCAGCCCCAGCATTTT. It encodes CASSLDVGYGQPQHF.

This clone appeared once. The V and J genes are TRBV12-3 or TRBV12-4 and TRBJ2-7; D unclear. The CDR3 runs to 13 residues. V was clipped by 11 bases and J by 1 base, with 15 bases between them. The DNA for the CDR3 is TGTGCCTCTCGGTCCCCAAGGTCCTACGAGCAGTACTTC. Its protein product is CASRSPRSYEQYF.

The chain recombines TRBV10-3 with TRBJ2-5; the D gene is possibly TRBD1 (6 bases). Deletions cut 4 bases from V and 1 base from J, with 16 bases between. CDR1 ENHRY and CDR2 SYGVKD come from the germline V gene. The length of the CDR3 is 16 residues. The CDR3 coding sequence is TGTGCCATCAGTGTGGGGGCAGGGGCGTTCCAAGAGACCCAGTACTTC. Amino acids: CAISVGAGAFQETQYF.

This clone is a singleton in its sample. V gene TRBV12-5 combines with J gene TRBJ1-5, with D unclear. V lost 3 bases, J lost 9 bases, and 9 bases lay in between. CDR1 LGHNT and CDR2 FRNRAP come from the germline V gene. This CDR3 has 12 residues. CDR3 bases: TGTGCTAGTGGTTTCGGACTCGGGCCCCAGCATTTT. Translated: CASGFGLGPQHF.

The DNA of the CDR3 is TGTGCCAGCAGCTTGTGGGGACAGGCTTTTGATGGCTACACCTTC. Translation gives CASSLWGQAFDGYTF. The chain recombines TRBV5-4 with TRBJ1-2; TRBD1 agrees at 8 bases. CDR1 SGHNT and CDR2 YYREEE come from the germline V gene (reference sequence). With 1 base clipped from V and 6 bases from J, the junction kept 8 bases outside the gene matches. The CDR3 contains 15 residues. Filled out from reference TRBV5-4 and TRBJ1-2, the complete variable domain reads ETGVTQSPTHLIKTRGQQVTLRCSSQSGHNTVSWYQQALGQGPQFIFQYYREEENGRGNFPPRFSGLQFPNYSSELNVNALELDDSALYLCASSLWGQAFDGYTFGSGTRLTVV.

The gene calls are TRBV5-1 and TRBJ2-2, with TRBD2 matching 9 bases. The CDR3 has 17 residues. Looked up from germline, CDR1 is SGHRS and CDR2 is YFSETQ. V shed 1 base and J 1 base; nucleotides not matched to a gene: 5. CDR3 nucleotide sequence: TGCGCCAGCAGCTTGAATCCGACTAGCGGGAACACCGGGGAGCTGTTTTTT. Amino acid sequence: CASSLNPTSGNTGELFF.

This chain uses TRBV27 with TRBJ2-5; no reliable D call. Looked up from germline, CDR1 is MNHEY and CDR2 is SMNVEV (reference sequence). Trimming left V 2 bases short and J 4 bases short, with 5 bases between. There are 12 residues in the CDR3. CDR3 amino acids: CASSLSGETQYF. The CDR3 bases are TGTGCCAGCAGTTTAAGTGGAGAGACCCAGTACTTC.

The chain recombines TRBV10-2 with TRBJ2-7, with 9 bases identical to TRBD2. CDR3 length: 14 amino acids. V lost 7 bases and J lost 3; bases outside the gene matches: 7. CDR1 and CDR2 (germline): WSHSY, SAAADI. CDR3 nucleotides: TGCGCCAGCACCCGGCGGGGGGGCCGCTACGAGCAGTACTTC. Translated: CASTRRGGRYEQYF.

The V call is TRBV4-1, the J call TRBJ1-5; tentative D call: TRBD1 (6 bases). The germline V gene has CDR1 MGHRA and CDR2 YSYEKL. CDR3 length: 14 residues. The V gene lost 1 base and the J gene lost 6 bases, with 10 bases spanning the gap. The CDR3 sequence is CASSQAQGTQPQHF. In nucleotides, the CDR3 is TGCGCCAGCAGCCAAGCCCAGGGGACTCAGCCCCAGCATTTT.

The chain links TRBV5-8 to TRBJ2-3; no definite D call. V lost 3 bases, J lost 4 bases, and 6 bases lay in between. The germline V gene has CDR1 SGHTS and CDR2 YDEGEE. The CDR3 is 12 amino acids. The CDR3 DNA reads TGTGCCAGCAGCTCGGCAGCAGATACGCAGTATTTT. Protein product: CASSSAADTQYF.

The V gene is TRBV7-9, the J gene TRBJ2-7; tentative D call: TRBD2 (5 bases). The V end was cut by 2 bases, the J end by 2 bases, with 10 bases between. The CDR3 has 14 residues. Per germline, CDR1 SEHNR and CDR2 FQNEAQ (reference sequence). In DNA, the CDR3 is TGTGCCAGCAGCTTACGGGCGGGCCCCTACGAGCAGTACTTC. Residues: CASSLRAGPYEQYF. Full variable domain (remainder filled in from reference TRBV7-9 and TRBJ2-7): DTGVSQNPRHKITKRGQNVTFRCDPISEHNRLYWYRQTLGQGPEFLTYFQNEAQLEKSRLLSDRFSAERPKGSFSTLEIQRTEQGDSAMYLCASSLRAGPYEQYFGPGTRLTVT.

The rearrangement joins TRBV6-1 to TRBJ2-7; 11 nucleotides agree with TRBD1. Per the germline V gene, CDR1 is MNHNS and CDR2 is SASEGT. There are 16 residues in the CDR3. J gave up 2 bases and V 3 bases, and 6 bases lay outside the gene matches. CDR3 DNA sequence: TGTGCCAGCAGTGACGGTGGACAGGGGGCCGCCTACGAGCAGTACTTC. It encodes CASSDGGQGAAYEQYF.

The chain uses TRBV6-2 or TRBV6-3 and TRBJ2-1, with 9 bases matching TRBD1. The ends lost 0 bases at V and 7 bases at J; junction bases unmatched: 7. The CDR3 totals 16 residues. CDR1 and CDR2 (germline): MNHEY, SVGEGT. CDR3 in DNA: TGTGCCAGCAGTTACTCGAGGACAGGGGAAGTAAATGAGCAGTTCTTC. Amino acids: CASSYSRTGEVNEQFF.

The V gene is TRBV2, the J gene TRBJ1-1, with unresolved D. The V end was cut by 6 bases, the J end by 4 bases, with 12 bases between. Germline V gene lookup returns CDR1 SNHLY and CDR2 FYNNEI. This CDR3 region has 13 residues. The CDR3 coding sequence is TGTGCCAGCAGGGGCGGGTGGGCCACTGAAGCTTTCTTT. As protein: CASRGGWATEAFF. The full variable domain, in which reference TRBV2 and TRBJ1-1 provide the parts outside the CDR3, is EPEVTQTPSHQVTQMGQEVILRCVPISNHLYFYWYRQILGQKVEFLVSFYNNEISEKSEIFDDQFSVERPDGSNFTLKIRSTKLEDSAMYFCASRGGWATEAFFGQGTRLTVV.

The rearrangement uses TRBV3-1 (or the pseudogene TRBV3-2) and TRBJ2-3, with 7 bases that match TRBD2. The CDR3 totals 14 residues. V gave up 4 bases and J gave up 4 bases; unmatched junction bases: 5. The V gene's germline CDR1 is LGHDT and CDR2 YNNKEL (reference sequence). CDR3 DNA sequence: TGTGCCAGCAGCCCCGGACTAGAAGCAGATACGCAGTATTTT. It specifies CASSPGLEADTQYF.

DNA for the CDR3: TGTGCCACCAGCGAGGGCAGCTATAACTATGGCTACACCTTC. The encoded protein is CATSEGSYNYGYTF. The V gene is TRBV6-5, the J gene TRBJ1-2; D not resolved. The V and J ends lost 10 bases and 1 base respectively, with 16 bases between them. Germline loops: CDR1 MNHEY, CDR2 SVGAGI. This CDR3 contains 14 residues.

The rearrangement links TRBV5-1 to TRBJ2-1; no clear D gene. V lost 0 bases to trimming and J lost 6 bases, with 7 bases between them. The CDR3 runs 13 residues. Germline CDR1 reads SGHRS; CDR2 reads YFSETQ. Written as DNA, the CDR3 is TGCGCCAGCAGCTTGGACACCTTCAATGAGCAGTTCTTC. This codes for CASSLDTFNEQFF.

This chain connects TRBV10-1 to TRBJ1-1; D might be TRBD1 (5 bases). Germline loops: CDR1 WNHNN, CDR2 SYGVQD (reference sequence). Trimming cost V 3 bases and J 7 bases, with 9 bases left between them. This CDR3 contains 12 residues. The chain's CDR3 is CASSESGREAFF. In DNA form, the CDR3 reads TGCGCCAGCAGTGAATCGGGGCGTGAAGCTTTCTTT.